One sample yielded the 7 T cell receptor beta chains listed below, sequenced in a study of T cells after somatic rescue of genetic block (TCRdb year 2020). Libraries were constructed by the immunoSEQ multiplex PCR assay. TCRdb carries this immuneACCESS record with in-frame sequences only. Its versions omit some clonotypes, under half of them owing to an unresolved V gene in the studies checked, with the rest unexplained. The sample table holds 70,000 to 95,000 clones, of which approximately 90% were seen once. 1.6% of the sample lies in the top ten. Sequenced sample: peripheral blood mononuclear cells (PBMCs). The source of these receptors is a woman aged 18 to 35.

This sequence joins TRBV30 and TRBJ2-1; D unclear. This CDR3 is 15 amino acids long. Per germline, CDR1 GTSNPN and CDR2 SVGIG (reference sequence). V lost 2 bases and J lost 3, with 14 bases in between. The CDR3: CAWSQLSIIYNEQFF. CDR3 nucleotide sequence: TGTGCCTGGAGTCAACTTAGCATAATCTACAATGAGCAGTTCTTC.

The V and J genes are TRBV9 and TRBJ2-1; the match to TRBD2 covers 14 bases. The trim removed 5 bases at V and 2 bases at J, leaving 9 bases unmatched. The length of the CDR3 is 18 residues. The germline CDR1 and CDR2 sequences are SGDLS and YYNGEE. CDR3 loop: CASSHKGTSGRAYNEQFF. The CDR3 bases are TGTGCCAGCAGTCATAAGGGGACTAGCGGGAGAGCCTACAATGAGCAGTTCTTC.

This clone was observed a few times. This chain connects TRBV28 to TRBJ1-4; D remains unclear. Trimming took off 6 bases at V and 8 bases at J, with 19 bases between the two ends. The germline CDR1 and CDR2 sequences are MDHEN and SYDVKM. The CDR3 runs to 15 residues. The chain's CDR3 is CASRRTLQGWEKLFF. In nucleotides, the CDR3 is TGTGCCAGCAGAAGGACCCTCCAAGGTTGGGAAAAACTGTTTTTT.

This chain links TRBV30 with TRBJ2-1; 8 bases match TRBD2. V shed 4 bases and J 8 bases; nucleotides not matched to a gene: 10. CDR3 length: 14 amino acids. Germline loops: CDR1 GTSNPN, CDR2 SVGIG (reference sequence). CDR3 loop: CAWKAGGPLHEQFF. The CDR3 nucleotides are TGTGCCTGGAAGGCGGGAGGCCCCCTGCATGAGCAGTTCTTC.

The chain couples TRBV30 to TRBJ2-7; D gene uncertain. Trimming removed 3 bases at V and 6 bases at J, with 15 bases between. Per germline, CDR1 GTSNPN and CDR2 SVGIG (reference sequence). The CDR3 is 13 residues long. The CDR3 protein is CAWRVGRSGEQYF. The CDR3 nucleotides read TGTGCCTGGAGGGTGGGAAGGTCCGGCGAGCAGTACTTC.

This rearrangement joins TRBV6-5 to TRBJ2-3, with 8 bases matching TRBD1. Looked up from germline, CDR1 is MNHEY and CDR2 is SVGAGI. With V trimmed by 2 bases and J by 6 bases, 4 bases remained unmatched. The CDR3 totals 14 residues. The CDR3 is CASSYRTGTDTQYF. The CDR3 DNA reads TGTGCCAGCAGTTACCGGACAGGGACCGATACGCAGTATTTT.

This clone was seen just once. The chain employs TRBV7-8 and TRBJ2-1; no reliable D call. The V end was cut by 1 base, the J end by 7 bases, with 11 bases between. The germline gives CDR1 SGHVS, CDR2 FQNEAQ. The CDR3 loop spans 14 amino acids. The CDR3 region is CASSLGVLSNEQFF. The CDR3 DNA is TGTGCCAGCAGCTTAGGGGTTTTATCGAATGAGCAGTTCTTC.